The rows below give T cell receptor beta chains drawn from one sample of a study of regulatory T cells in long-lasting Graves disease. TCRdb reprocessed the multiplex PCR reads via MiXCR and lists one record per CDR3 protein. The sample has 300,000 to 450,000 distinct CDR3 sequences; around a sixth are singletons. Source: peripheral blood mononuclear cells (PBMCs), taken at new diagnosis, from a patient treated with antithyroid drugs. The receptors shown here come from a female donor with Graves disease. The CDR3 runs from the conserved cysteine through the conserved F or W. Fields, in order: clone size, J gene, V gene, D gene, CDR3 DNA, CDR3 protein. A D gene is named only where the DNA matches it firmly. Only some rows state a clone size, as once, few, many or a class for expanded clones.

many	TRBJ1-1	TRBV4-1	-	TGCGCCAGCAGCCAACACGCAGTGAGCACTGAAGCTTTCTTT	CASSQHAVSTEAFF
-	TRBJ2-1	TRBV4-2	TRBD2	TGTGCCAGCAGCCATCCCGGGACTAGCGGGGGGAGAAGCTCCTACAATGAGCAGTTCTTC	CASSHPGTSGGRSSYNEQFF
-	TRBJ2-7	TRBV10-3	-	TGTGCCACCCAGGGGAGCACCTACGAGCAGTACTTC	CATQGSTYEQYF
-	TRBJ2-7	TRBV7-2	TRBD2	TGTGCCAGCAGCTTAGTCGTGACTAGCGGGAGTTCGCCTTACGAGCAGTACTTC	CASSLVVTSGSSPYEQYF
many	TRBJ1-2	TRBV5-6	-	TGTGCCAGCAGCTTGGGACAGCTAGGAGGCTACACCTTC	CASSLGQLGGYTF
many	TRBJ2-5	TRBV24-1	TRBD2	TGTGCCACCAGTGATTCAGCCAGAGGGAGGGGAGAGACCCAGTACTTC	CATSDSARGRGETQYF
few	TRBJ2-1	TRBV27	-	TGTGCCAGCAGGATACAAGGGAGTTTGGGTTGGAATGAGCAGTTCTTC	CASRIQGSLGWNEQFF
many	TRBJ2-7	TRBV15	TRBD1	TGTGCCACCAGCAGACGCCGGGACAGGACCTACGAGCAGTACTTC	CATSRRRDRTYEQYF
many	TRBJ2-1	TRBV6-2/TRBV6-3	-	TGTGCCAGCAGTCCGACTAGTAGGATGAACAATGAGCAGTTCTTC	CASSPTSRMNNEQFF
few	TRBJ2-1	TRBV7-2	TRBD1	TGTGCCTGCTCTGGGGACGGGACAGGGGGAAGGAGTGAGCAGTTCTTC	CACSGDGTGGRSEQFF
many	TRBJ1-5	TRBV2	-	TGTGCCAGCAGTGAAGGATATGGGCAGCCCCAGCATTTT	CASSEGYGQPQHF
many	TRBJ1-1	TRBV9	-	TGTGCCAGCAGCGTAGACGAGAACACTGAAGCTTTCTTT	CASSVDENTEAFF
many	TRBJ2-1	TRBV27	-	TGTGCCAGCAGTTTAGTGGGAGAGGGTTGGGAGCAGTTCTTC	CASSLVGEGWEQFF
many	TRBJ2-7	TRBV4-1	-	TGCGCCAGCAGCCAACGGGAGCAGATCCGCTCTTACGAGCAGTACTTC	CASSQREQIRSYEQYF
-	TRBJ1-2	TRBV6-5	TRBD1	TGTGCCAGCAGTTATCGGGACAGGGGGGCAGATGGCTACACCTTC	CASSYRDRGADGYTF
many	TRBJ1-1	TRBV12-3/TRBV12-4	-	TGTGCCAGCACCTGGGCCGGTGTCACTGAAGCTTTCTTT	CASTWAGVTEAFF
many	TRBJ1-1	TRBV7-3	-	TGTGCCAGCAGCTTAAACGGGTACACTGAAGCTTTCTTT	CASSLNGYTEAFF
few	TRBJ2-1	TRBV7-2	-	TGTGCCAGCAGCCTAGGCGGCCGATACTTTGGCTCCTACAATGAGCAGTTCTTC	CASSLGGRYFGSYNEQFF